This T cell receptor (beta chain) was recovered during a study of CXCR3-negative and CXCR3-positive naive CD8 T cells. Broader study findings: Compared with CXCR3-negative naive cells, CXCR3-positive naive cells showed more hydrophobic TRB CDR3s. Memory cells showed distinct TRBV-TRBJ patterns, while the two naive subsets matched. The authors found comparable surface CD5 between naive subsets and inferred TCR strength from TRB CDR3 properties.

UMI labels and 5' RACE were used to prepare the TRB cDNA libraries. TCRdb reprocessed the 5' RACE reads and reports one entry per CDR3 protein, with no DNA. The table lists 150,000 to 180,000 distinct CDR3 sequences. Comment on this clonotype: Its target is not known.

Germline-derived CDR1 and CDR2 are SSHAT and FNYEAQ (reference sequence). The CDR3 loop spans 12 amino acids. The specimen sequenced was naive CXCR3+ CD8+ T cells from blood. The subset was: CD45RO-CCR7+CD27+CD95- naive CD8+ T cells expressing CXCR3 (TNR3+). The chain is built from TRBV7-7 and TRBJ1-1. This TCR was recovered from a human donor in good health. Some clones in this sample may be carry-over from other donors' samples. CDR3 in amino acids: CASSQARTEAFF. The full variable domain, its missing parts supplied by reference TRBV7-7 and TRBJ1-1, is GAGVSQSPRYKVTKRGQDVTLRCDPISSHATLYWYQQALGQGPEFLTYFNYEAQPDKSGLPSDRFSAERPEGSISTLTIQRTEQRDSAMYRCASSQARTEAFFGQGTRLTVV.